This T cell receptor (beta chain) was identified in a study of response to subunit inactivated influenza vaccine. General study results and limits: Researchers suggested that each seasonal influenza vaccination recruits few new T cells.

TCRdb recomputed calls from the RT-PCR reads with MiXCR, one row per CDR3 protein. The sample includes about 530,000 distinct CDR3 sequences, about 12% of them seen just once. V was cut by 0 bases and J by 0 bases, with 10 bases left in between. The germline V gene has CDR1 ENHRY and CDR2 SYGVKD. CDR3 length equals 16 residues. This clonotype was detected a few times. Antigen: not known. The input for sequencing was PBMCs from blood, taken on the day of vaccination. V gene TRBV10-3 combines with J gene TRBJ2-3; D is uncertain. The source of this sequence is a man in his fifties or sixties who received an inactivated influenza vaccine. CDR3 coding DNA: TGTGCCATCAGTGAGTCTGTTAGCAGTAGCACAGATACGCAGTATTTT. Translating it yields CAISESVSSSTDTQYF.